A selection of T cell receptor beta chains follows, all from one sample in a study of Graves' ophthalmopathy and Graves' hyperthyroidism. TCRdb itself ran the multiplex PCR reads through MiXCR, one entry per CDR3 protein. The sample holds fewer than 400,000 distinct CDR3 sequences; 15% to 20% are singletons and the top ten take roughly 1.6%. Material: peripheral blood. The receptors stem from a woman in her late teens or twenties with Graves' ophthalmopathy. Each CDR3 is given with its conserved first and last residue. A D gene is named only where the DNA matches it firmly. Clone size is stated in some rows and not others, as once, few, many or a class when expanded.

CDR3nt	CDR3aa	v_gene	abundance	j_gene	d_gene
TGTGCCAGCAGCTTAGAACAGGACCTCAACTACGAGCAGTACTTC	CASSLEQDLNYEQYF	TRBV11-2	many	TRBJ2-7	NA
TGCAGTGCCGGGGGACTAGCGGCTTACGAGCAGTACTTC	CSAGGLAAYEQYF	TRBV20-1	many	TRBJ2-7	TRBD2
TGTGCCAGCAGCTGGGGACAGCGAGGGTTGACTGGGGCCAACGTCCTGACTTTC	CASSWGQRGLTGANVLTF	TRBV11-2	many	TRBJ2-6	TRBD1
TGTGCCAGCAGCTTAGTAGGATCCCTAGGGGGCGGGGAGCTGTTTTTT	CASSLVGSLGGGELFF	TRBV11-3	many	TRBJ2-2	NA
TGTGCCAGCAGTTCCCCCCTTACTACCCGTCTCGAGCAGTACTTC	CASSSPLTTRLEQYF	TRBV12-3/TRBV12-4	many	TRBJ2-7	NA
TGTGCCAGCACCCCGAAGGGGACATACTACGAGCAGTACTTC	CASTPKGTYYEQYF	TRBV27	many	TRBJ2-7	NA
TGTGCCAGCAGCTTACAGGGGCAGGGGAAAGAGACCCAGTACTTC	CASSLQGQGKETQYF	TRBV7-2	many	TRBJ2-5	NA
TGTGCCAGCAGCCCGGGGAAATTCGCGTACCAAGAGACCCAGTACTTC	CASSPGKFAYQETQYF	TRBV7-2	many	TRBJ2-5	NA
TGTGCCAGCAGTTACTCTCCGGGACAGGGGAACACTGAAGCTTTCTTT	CASSYSPGQGNTEAFF	TRBV6-5	many	TRBJ1-1	TRBD1
TGTGCCAGCAGTCTCAACGCGGCCGGGCGATCTGAAGCTTTCTTT	CASSLNAAGRSEAFF	TRBV12-3/TRBV12-4	many	TRBJ1-1	NA
TGTGCCAGCAGTTTCCGATTGGGACACCCGGCCTACGAGCAGTACTTC	CASSFRLGHPAYEQYF	TRBV12-3/TRBV12-4	many	TRBJ2-7	NA
TGTGCCAGTCTCAACCCCCCTTTCGTCGACGAGCAGTACTTC	CASLNPPFVDEQYF	TRBV7-2	many	TRBJ2-7	NA
TGTGCCAGTAGCAGAAGCAACAGGGGCGAGGTCACTGAAGCTTTCTTT	CASSRSNRGEVTEAFF	TRBV19	NA	TRBJ1-1	TRBD1
TGTGCCAGCAGTTGGGAGATCGGGACTAGCGGGAGAACCTACGAGCAGTACTTC	CASSWEIGTSGRTYEQYF	TRBV28	many	TRBJ2-7	TRBD2
TGTGCCAGCAGTCCGCCAGCTTTCAACACCGGGGAGCTGTTTTTT	CASSPPAFNTGELFF	TRBV2	many	TRBJ2-2	NA
TGTGCCAGCAGCTTCTCCGGGGCGAGGGACATTCAGTACTTC	CASSFSGARDIQYF	TRBV11-2	NA	TRBJ2-4	NA
TGCGCCAGCAGTGAGTCTAGCGGTACCTACGAGCAGTACTTC	CASSESSGTYEQYF	TRBV6-4	few	TRBJ2-7	TRBD2
TGTGCCAGCAGCTTAAGTGGCATCTCCTACGAGCAGTACTTC	CASSLSGISYEQYF	TRBV11-2	many	TRBJ2-7	NA
TGCGCCAGCAGCCGACAAGACACTGAAGCTTTCTTT	CASSRQDTEAFF	TRBV5-1	many	TRBJ1-1	NA